The 7 T cell receptor beta chains in this list originate from one sample, sequenced in a study of blood T cell repertoires in COVID-19. Profiled with immunoSEQ multiplex PCR; TCRdb holds only in-frame clones, not every one. The table lists about 55,000 clones, roughly 86% of them singletons. Sequencing was performed on peripheral blood. The receptors come from a man aged 35-49 years with COVID-19, enrolled during active disease.

This chain joins TRBV29-1 and TRBJ2-5; tentative D call: TRBD2 (6 bases). Germline CDR1 SQVTM, CDR2 ANQGSEA. V gave up 5 bases and J gave up 5 bases, with 21 bases separating them. The CDR3 loop spans 15 amino acids. The CDR3 loop is CSVRLIPGVDETQYF. In nucleotides, the CDR3 is TGCAGCGTTCGACTAATACCGGGAGTCGATGAGACCCAGTACTTC.

DNA for the CDR3: TGTGCCAGCAGCTTGGGAGTGAACAATCAGCCCCAGCATTTT. Translating it yields CASSLGVNNQPQHF. This sequence joins TRBV5-6 and TRBJ1-5, with no clear D. The CDR3 loop spans 14 amino acids. Trimming left V 0 bases short and J 3 bases short, with 7 bases between. In germline, CDR1 is SGHDT, CDR2 YYEEEE.

V usage is TRBV2 and J usage is TRBJ2-2, with a tentative D call TRBD2 (5 bases). V shed 7 bases and J shed 1 base, with 7 bases lying between them. Looked up from germline, CDR1 is SNHLY and CDR2 is FYNNEI. This CDR3 contains 13 residues. The CDR3 DNA reads TGTGCCAGCAACCGGGAGAACACCGGGGAGCTGTTTTTT. Protein: CASNRENTGELFF. Complete variable domain (other parts from reference TRBV2 and TRBJ2-2): EPEVTQTPSHQVTQMGQEVILRCVPISNHLYFYWYRQILGQKVEFLVSFYNNEISEKSEIFDDQFSVERPDGSNFTLKIRSTKLEDSAMYFCASNRENTGELFFGEGSRLTVL.

This chain links TRBV27 with TRBJ2-4, with TRBD2 identical over 9 bases. V shed 5 bases and J 7 bases; nucleotides not matched to a gene: 9. The germline CDR1 and CDR2 sequences are MNHEY and SMNVEV (reference sequence). The CDR3 has 15 amino acids. CDR3 region: CASSLGLAGTNIQYF. The CDR3 DNA sequence: TGTGCCAGCAGTCTGGGGCTAGCGGGAACTAACATTCAGTACTTC.

The chain uses TRBV5-1 and TRBJ1-1; 8 bases align to TRBD1. V lost 0 bases and J lost 5; bases outside the gene matches: 6. Germline lookup yields CDR1 SGHRS and CDR2 YFSETQ. The CDR3 loop spans 15 amino acids. The CDR3 region is CASSLAGQGMTEAFF. CDR3 nucleotide sequence: TGCGCCAGCAGCTTGGCAGGACAGGGTATGACTGAAGCTTTCTTT.

The chain has TRBV30 and TRBJ1-2; D remains unclear. The CDR3 totals 12 residues. Trimming cost V 4 bases and J 0 bases, with 6 bases left between them. The V gene's germline CDR1 is GTSNPN and CDR2 SVGIG (reference sequence). In DNA form, the CDR3 reads TGTGCCTGGACGACTACTAACTATGGCTACACCTTC. This codes for CAWTTTNYGYTF.

In DNA, the CDR3 is TGTGCCAGAAGCTTGAACGGGACACTTTCGAACACTGAAGCTTTCTTT. Translation gives CARSLNGTLSNTEAFF. The chain employs TRBV5-3 and TRBJ1-1, with TRBD1 as a possible D gene (6 bases). TRBV5-3 is sorted into the ORF group, with uncertain function. V shed 1 base and J shed 1 base, with 14 bases lying between them. This CDR3 comprises 16 residues.